These 28 T cell receptor beta chains originate from one sample sequenced in a study of OX40 agonist ivuxolimab in advanced cancers. Sequenced by immunoSEQ multiplex PCR; TCRdb stores in-frame clones only, minus some. The sample lists 68,000 or so clones; around 86% were seen once. This specimen was CD4+ or CD8+ T cells sorted from blood, taken in a trial of the OX40 agonist ivuxolimab. These TCRs come from an adult with an advanced solid tumor such as melanoma, head and neck, liver or kidney cancer.

This clone appeared once. The chain has TRBV21-1 and TRBJ1-1; TRBD1, the table's D call, was not compared with the DNA. TRBV21-1 is listed as a pseudogene. The CDR3 sequence is 17 residues long. The CDR3: CASSLGTGGAGNTEAFF. The DNA for the CDR3 is TGTGCCAGCAGCCTTGGGACAGGGGGCGCGGGGAACACTGAAGCTTTCTTT.

Details on this clone: Other DNA sequences from this sample encode an identical CDR3 as well. The V gene is TRBV2, the J gene TRBJ2-5, with 7 bases aligning to TRBD1. The CDR3 length is 13 residues. Trimming removed 4 bases from V and 3 bases from J; junction bases left unmatched: 2. Per germline, CDR1 SNHLY and CDR2 FYNNEI. Here the CDR3 DNA reads TGTGCCAGCAGTGGGGACAGAGAAGAGACCCAGTACTTC. This sequence encodes CASSGDREETQYF. Using reference TRBV2 and TRBJ2-5 for the parts outside the CDR3, the full variable domain is EPEVTQTPSHQVTQMGQEVILRCVPISNHLYFYWYRQILGQKVEFLVSFYNNEISEKSEIFDDQFSVERPDGSNFTLKIRSTKLEDSAMYFCASSGDREETQYFGPGTRLLVL.

The chain has TRBV28 and TRBJ1-1; D not certain. Germline CDR1 MDHEN, CDR2 SYDVKM. The CDR3 consists of 15 residues. Trimming removed 1 base at V and 0 bases at J, with 9 bases between. CDR3 sequence reads: CASSLFARMNTEAFF. The CDR3 bases are TGTGCCAGCAGTTTATTTGCCAGGATGAACACTGAAGCTTTCTTT.

The chain carries TRBV28 and TRBJ1-1; perhaps TRBD1 as D (6 bases). V was clipped by 6 bases and J by 5 bases, with 19 bases between them. In germline, CDR1 is MDHEN, CDR2 SYDVKM. This CDR3 spans 15 amino acids. CDR3 DNA: TGTGCCAGCAGCCAAGGGGGGGCAGCTGGGACTGAAGCTTTCTTT. As protein: CASSQGGAAGTEAFF.

The rearrangement joins TRBV7-2 to TRBJ1-4, with D tentatively TRBD1 (5 bases). This CDR3 has 15 residues. Germline V lookup: CDR1 SGHTA, CDR2 FQGNSA. Trimming removed 1 base at V and 6 bases at J, with 12 bases between. CDR3 in amino acids: CASSLVGGADEKLFF. The CDR3 bases are TGTGCCAGCAGCTTAGTAGGAGGGGCCGATGAAAAACTGTTTTTT.

The chain employs TRBV7-3 and TRBJ1-1, with D unresolved. V was shortened by 2 bases and J by 5 bases, with 9 bases between the two germline ends. Germline V CDR1 and CDR2: SGHTA, FQGTGA. The CDR3 covers 13 residues. CDR3 sequence (DNA): TGTGCCAGCAGCTTAGGGGTTGGGACTGAAGCTTTCTTT. Its translation is CASSLGVGTEAFF.

The V and J genes are TRBV20-1 and TRBJ1-2; D is undetermined. Germline V gene data show CDR1 as DFQATT and CDR2 as SNEGSKA (reference sequence). The V end lost 5 bases, the J end lost 7 bases, and 11 bases lay between the germline ends. The CDR3 loop spans 11 amino acids. The CDR3 region is CSAPPEAGYTF. DNA of the CDR3: TGCAGTGCTCCCCCTGAGGCTGGCTACACCTTC.

The V gene is TRBV19, the J gene TRBJ2-6; D perhaps matches TRBD2 (6 bases). The CDR3 is 17 residues long. CDR1 is LNHDA and CDR2 is SQIVND in the germline V gene (reference sequence). V was clipped by 5 bases and J by 0 bases, with 14 bases between them. The chain's CDR3 is CASSFRGSSSGANVLTF. CDR3 DNA: TGTGCCAGTAGTTTCCGGGGGTCGAGCTCTGGGGCCAACGTCCTGACTTTC.

The chain links TRBV6-5 to TRBJ1-4; D is uncertain. The CDR3 has 14 amino acids. Trimming left V 6 bases short and J 8 bases short, with 16 bases between. Looked up from germline, CDR1 is MNHEY and CDR2 is SVGAGI. The CDR3 protein is CASSPQAGREKLFF. The CDR3 DNA reads as TGTGCCAGCAGCCCACAAGCCGGTAGGGAAAAACTGTTTTTT.

CDR3 in DNA: TGTGCCAGCTCACCCCTCGGGCAGGGGGTTATGATGGCTGAAGCTTTCTTT. Encoded protein: CASSPLGQGVMMAEAFF. V is TRBV18 and J is TRBJ1-1, with 7 nucleotides matching TRBD1. Germline V gene data show CDR1 as KGHSH and CDR2 as LQKENI. This CDR3 has 17 amino acids. The ends lost 3 bases at V and 6 bases at J; junction bases unmatched: 16.

V gene TRBV6-5 combines with J gene TRBJ2-3, with 7 bases identical to TRBD1. The V gene's germline CDR1 is MNHEY and CDR2 SVGAGI. CDR3 length: 14 residues. Trimming took 8 bases from V and 1 from J; bases not matched to a gene: 6. The CDR3 sequence: CASWNRGRTDTQYF. CDR3 coding DNA: TGTGCCAGCTGGAACAGGGGCCGCACAGATACGCAGTATTTT.

The table lists this clone with many counts. The chain recombines TRBV7-2 with TRBJ2-7; D unclear. Trimming cost V 1 base and J 3 bases, with 7 bases left between them. This CDR3 comprises 13 residues. Germline values: CDR1 SGHTA, CDR2 FQGNSA. In DNA form, the CDR3 reads TGTGCCAGCAGCTTAGACAGTTTCTACGAGCAGTACTTC. Its protein product is CASSLDSFYEQYF. Full variable domain (outside the CDR3, taken from reference TRBV7-2 and TRBJ2-7): GAGVSQSPSNKVTEKGKDVELRCDPISGHTALYWYRQSLGQGLEFLIYFQGNSAPDKSGLPSDRFSAERTGGSVSTLTIQRTQQEDSAVYLCASSLDSFYEQYFGPGTRLTVT.

The rearrangement links TRBV2 to TRBJ2-5, with D perhaps being TRBD1 or TRBD2 (5 bases each). The germline CDR1 and CDR2 sequences are SNHLY and FYNNEI. V was shortened by 0 bases and J by 2 bases, with 13 bases between the two germline ends. The CDR3 contains 16 residues. CDR3 in DNA: TGTGCCAGCAGTGAAGCGCGGGCAGGGCGACAAGAGACCCAGTACTTC. It is translated as CASSEARAGRQETQYF.

In this sample, this clone turned up once. The chain recombines TRBV11-2 with TRBJ2-5, with D tentatively TRBD2 (5 bases). Looked up from germline, CDR1 is SGHAT and CDR2 is FQNNGV. V was clipped by 2 bases and J by 5 bases, with 12 bases between them. This CDR3 region has 14 residues. The CDR3, as DNA: TGTGCCAGCAGCTTAAACGGAGGTCCCGAGACCCAGTACTTC. Translation gives CASSLNGGPETQYF.

The CDR3 DNA is TGTGCCAGCAGCCAGGACACCGGGGAGCTGTTTTTT. This codes for CASSQDTGELFF. This chain links TRBV14 with TRBJ2-2; D is unclear. CDR1 is SGHDN, CDR2 FVKESK, per germline. Trimming cost V 3 bases and J 3 bases, with 2 bases left between them. This CDR3 contains 12 residues.

This clone was seen more than once but under ten times. The V call is TRBV7-2, the J call TRBJ2-1; D unresolved. CDR1 and CDR2 from the germline V gene are SGHTA and FQGNSA. The CDR3 has 14 residues. Between the trimmed V and J ends, which lost 2 bases and 4 bases, there was a span of 9 bases. Here the CDR3 DNA reads TGTGCCAGCAGCTTAAACCCAGCTTACAATGAGCAGTTCTTC. The encoded protein is CASSLNPAYNEQFF.

The CDR3 spells CASSSGGFNQPQHF. In DNA, the CDR3 is TGTGCCAGTAGTTCGGGCGGTTTCAATCAGCCCCAGCATTTT. V gene TRBV19 combines with J gene TRBJ1-5; D is unclear. V lost 5 bases and J 3 bases, leaving 11 bases between the germline ends. CDR3 length: 14 amino acids. The germline V gene has CDR1 LNHDA and CDR2 SQIVND (reference sequence).

V usage is TRBV10-3 and J usage is TRBJ1-1; no clear D. V was trimmed by 4 bases and J by 0 bases, leaving 15 bases between them. This CDR3 comprises 16 residues. CDR1 is ENHRY and CDR2 is SYGVKD in the germline V gene. The CDR3 region has the DNA TGTGCCATCAGTGCTGGAGCCGGCAGCATGAACACTGAAGCTTTCTTT. Translation: CAISAGAGSMNTEAFF.

The chain couples TRBV29-1 to TRBJ1-2; TRBD1 aligns across 10 bases. CDR1 and CDR2 from the germline V gene are SQVTM and ANQGSEA. The CDR3 runs to 13 residues. Losses at the gene ends were 6 bases for V and 8 bases for J; bases not matched to a gene: 9. CDR3 protein: CSVHRDRGEGYTF. DNA for the CDR3: TGCAGCGTACACCGGGACAGGGGTGAGGGCTACACCTTC.

For this clone: Without the conserved terminal phenylalanine or tryptophan, this CDR3 likely stems from a read error. The chain has TRBV27 and TRBJ2-7; 8 bases line up with TRBD2. CDR3 length equals 12 residues. The V gene end was trimmed by 7 bases and the J gene end by 6 bases; junction bases not matched to a gene: 5. Per the germline V gene, CDR1 is MNHEY and CDR2 is SMNVEV (reference sequence). CDR3 sequence: CASTHREGEQYL. The CDR3 nucleotides are TGTGCCAGCACCCATCGGGAGGGCGAGCAGTACCTC.

CDR3 sequence: CASSYGTGDNQPQHF. The CDR3 DNA reads TGCGCCAGCAGCTACGGGACAGGGGACAATCAGCCCCAGCATTTT. The genes are TRBV5-1 and TRBJ1-5; TRBD1 matches 10 bases. The CDR3 extends over 15 amino acids. CDR1 and CDR2 (germline): SGHRS, YFSETQ. V shed 3 bases, J shed 3 bases, and the junction held 3 bases outside the gene matches.

The CDR3 loop is CASSRGQVAREKLFF. CDR3 DNA: TGTGCCAGCAGCCGAGGACAGGTCGCCAGGGAAAAACTGTTTTTT. This rearrangement joins TRBV7-2 to TRBJ1-4, with 7 bases that match TRBD1. This CDR3 region has 15 residues. Germline V lookup: CDR1 SGHTA, CDR2 FQGNSA. J lost 8 bases, V lost 5 bases, and 11 bases had no gene match.

The rearrangement joins TRBV5-1 to TRBJ2-1; D gene ambiguous. The germline CDR1 and CDR2 sequences are SGHRS and YFSETQ. Deletions cut 4 bases from V and 3 bases from J, with 14 bases between. The length of the CDR3 is 15 residues. The CDR3 spells CASSPSSDLYNEQFF. The DNA for the CDR3 is TGCGCCAGCAGCCCTTCAAGCGACCTCTACAATGAGCAGTTCTTC. Full variable domain (remainder filled in from reference TRBV5-1 and TRBJ2-1): KAGVTQTPRYLIKTRGQQVTLSCSPISGHRSVSWYQQTPGQGLQFLFEYFSETQRNKGNFPGRFSGRQFSNSRSEMNVSTLELGDSALYLCASSPSSDLYNEQFFGPGTRLTVL.

This clone was observed a single time. The rearrangement uses TRBV7-2 and TRBJ1-6; D remains unclear. The CDR3 extends over 12 amino acids. Germline V lookup: CDR1 SGHTA, CDR2 FQGNSA. V lost 0 bases to trimming and J lost 10 bases, with 4 bases between them. The DNA of the CDR3 is TGTGCCAGCAGCTTAGCGCGCTCACCCCTCCACTTT. This sequence encodes CASSLARSPLHF.

This chain joins TRBV5-5 and TRBJ1-1; unclear D gene. Germline values: CDR1 SGHKS, CDR2 YYEKEE (reference sequence). The V gene lost 0 bases and the J gene lost 0 bases, with 12 bases spanning the gap. The CDR3 totals 16 residues. The CDR3 spells CASSLELGAMNTEAFF. Here the CDR3 DNA reads TGTGCCAGCAGCTTGGAGTTGGGAGCCATGAACACTGAAGCTTTCTTT.

This clone was seen only once. The chain has TRBV4-2 and TRBJ1-6; maybe TRBD1 (5 bases). Trimming stripped 0 bases from V and 5 bases from J, with 17 bases between. This CDR3 spans 18 amino acids. From germline, CDR1 is LGHNA and CDR2 YNFKEQ. In nucleotides, the CDR3 is TGTGCCAGCAGCCAAGATCGCGGAGGGACTACAGATAATTCACCCCTCCACTTT. Amino acids: CASSQDRGGTTDNSPLHF.

The rearrangement joins TRBV5-6 to TRBJ1-6; a possible D gene is TRBD1 (6 bases). V lost 5 bases, J lost 6 bases, and 12 bases lay in between. The CDR3 loop spans 14 amino acids. Germline assignment: CDR1 SGHDT and CDR2 YYEEEE. The CDR3 nucleotides are TGTGCCAGCAGACAAAGACAGGTTAATTCACCCCTCCACTTT. Encoded protein: CASRQRQVNSPLHF.

V and J are TRBV25-1 and TRBJ2-1; D perhaps matches TRBD2 (6 bases). V lost 3 bases to trimming and J lost 3 bases, with 12 bases between them. CDR3 length equals 15 residues. Germline values: CDR1 MGHDK, CDR2 SYGVNS. The CDR3 nucleotides read TGTGCCAGCAGTGAGCTTAGCGGCAGCTACAATGAGCAGTTCTTC. It translates to CASSELSGSYNEQFF.